Below, 27 T cell receptor beta chains from the same sample are listed, as sequenced in a study of T cells expressing NK-cell markers. Using the 5' RACE reads, TCRdb records one entry per CDR3 protein without DNA. The repertoire table contains around 280,000 distinct CDR3 sequences. The specimen sequenced was blood T cells: a sorted CD56 or NKG2C T cell subset, CD4+ or CD8+ T cells, or bulk PBMC T cells (not recorded which). These receptors all come from a man between 18 and 35 years old in good health.

The chain combines TRBV10-3 with TRBJ2-7; TCRdb calls TRBD1, which cannot be checked without DNA. In germline, CDR1 is ENHRY, CDR2 SYGVKD. The length of the CDR3 is 14 residues. CDR3 loop: CAISGQGGSYEQYF.

The chain has TRBV12-3 or TRBV12-4 and TRBJ1-2; TCRdb calls TRBD1, which cannot be checked without DNA. This CDR3 has 15 amino acids. CDR3 sequence reads: CASSPRAEGNYGYTF.

The chain is built from TRBV10-3 and TRBJ2-7; TCRdb designates TRBD2, a call that cannot be tested without DNA. The CDR3 sequence is 13 residues long. Germline V lookup: CDR1 ENHRY, CDR2 SYGVKD. CDR3 sequence: CAISESERERQYF.

The chain has TRBV12-3 or TRBV12-4 and TRBJ1-4; TCRdb outputs TRBD1, but without DNA this stays unchecked. The CDR3 covers 13 residues. This CDR3 is CASAQTGLEKLFF.

J is TRBJ2-1 and V is TRBV29-1; TCRdb reports TRBD2, a call that lacks DNA to check it against. This CDR3 comprises 13 residues. Germline CDR1 SQVTM, CDR2 ANQGSEA. CDR3 in amino acids: CSVERLALLEQFF.

This sequence joins TRBV5-8 and TRBJ2-7; TCRdb's D gene call, TRBD2, goes unchecked for lack of DNA. CDR3 length: 13 amino acids. The germline gives CDR1 SGHTS, CDR2 YDEGEE. This CDR3 is CASSYTSNYEQYF.

V and J are TRBV9 and TRBJ2-1; the TCRdb D gene call, TRBD2, has no DNA to confirm it. The germline gives CDR1 SGDLS, CDR2 YYNGEE. The CDR3 is made up of 15 amino acids. The chain's CDR3 is CASSPTGLAVGEQFF.

V gene TRBV24-1 combines with J gene TRBJ2-3; the D call from TCRdb, TRBD2, cannot be confirmed without DNA. The CDR3 extends over 15 amino acids. Per germline, CDR1 KGHDR and CDR2 SFDVKD. The CDR3 protein is CATSEPGGSTDTQYF.

The V call is TRBV19, the J call TRBJ2-5. CDR3 length: 14 amino acids. In germline, CDR1 is LNHDA, CDR2 SQIVND (reference sequence). The CDR3 spells CASSIGAQQETQYF.

The chain carries TRBV28 and TRBJ2-2; lacking DNA, the TRBD2 call made by TCRdb goes unchecked. This CDR3 has 16 residues. Germline V gives CDR1 MDHEN, CDR2 SYDVKM. CDR3 protein: CASSSPPPGGAGELFF.

The chain couples TRBV6-1 to TRBJ2-3; TCRdb reports TRBD1, a call that lacks DNA to check it against. The CDR3 contains 15 residues. The V gene's germline CDR1 is MNHNS and CDR2 SASEGT. Here the CDR3 reads CASSRGEGHTDTQYF.

The CDR3 reads CASSSLFLGQESHEQFF. The chain has TRBV7-9 and TRBJ2-1; the TRBD1 assignment by TCRdb is unverifiable without DNA. The CDR3 has 17 residues. Germline V lookup: CDR1 SEHNR, CDR2 FQNEAQ (reference sequence).

The chain combines TRBV20-1 with TRBJ2-5; TCRdb indicates TRBD1, and absent DNA this call remains unverified. CDR3 size: 13 residues. Germline lookup yields CDR1 DFQATT and CDR2 SNEGSKA (reference sequence). This CDR3 is CSARSTGRETQYF.

The rearrangement joins TRBV12-3 or TRBV12-4 to TRBJ1-4; no DNA is available, so the TRBD1 call from TCRdb remains unchecked. CDR3 length: 14 amino acids. The CDR3 loop is CASSRIPAGTGVFF.

V gene TRBV27 combines with J gene TRBJ2-7; the TCRdb D gene call, TRBD1, has no DNA to confirm it. The CDR3 consists of 12 residues. Germline CDR1 is MNHEY and CDR2 is SMNVEV (reference sequence). CDR3 in amino acids: CASGTGSYEQYF.

J is TRBJ2-5 and V is TRBV20-1; TCRdb gives TRBD2 as the D gene, but with no DNA this cannot be confirmed. Germline V gene sequence: CDR1 DFQATT, CDR2 SNEGSKA (reference sequence). The CDR3 is 16 amino acids. The CDR3 loop is CSAKGTSGASQETQYF.

The chain carries TRBV5-1 and TRBJ2-3. This CDR3 is 12 amino acids long. Germline CDR1 reads SGHRS; CDR2 reads YFSETQ. The CDR3 loop is CASSASTDTQYF.

The gene calls are TRBV14 and TRBJ2-5. The CDR3 loop spans 11 amino acids. CDR1 is SGHDN and CDR2 is FVKESK in the germline V gene. CDR3 protein: CASSQGLAQYF. Using reference TRBV14 and TRBJ2-5 for the parts outside the CDR3, the full variable domain is EAGVTQFPSHSVIEKGQTVTLRCDPISGHDNLYWYRRVMGKEIKFLLHFVKESKQDESGMPNNRFLAERTGGTYSTLKVQPAELEDSGVYFCASSQGLAQYFGPGTRLLVL.

The V and J genes are TRBV10-3 and TRBJ2-1; the D call of TRBD1 rests on TCRdb alone, since no DNA is present to check it. Germline V gene sequence: CDR1 ENHRY, CDR2 SYGVKD. This CDR3 contains 14 residues. The CDR3 here is CAISERAKGDEQFF.

CDR3 in amino acids: CASSFPASSYNEQFF. The chain couples TRBV7-6 to TRBJ2-1. This CDR3 is 15 amino acids long. The germline CDR1 and CDR2 sequences are SGHVS and FNYEAQ.

The rearrangement joins TRBV11-2 to TRBJ2-3. This CDR3 is built from 18 residues. From germline, CDR1 is SGHAT and CDR2 FQNNGV. CDR3 region: CASSLKPVWVAYTDTQYF.

The rearrangement links TRBV20-1 to TRBJ2-3; the TCRdb call, TRBD2, lacks DNA for checking. The CDR3 length is 16 residues. Per germline, CDR1 DFQATT and CDR2 SNEGSKA (reference sequence). CDR3 sequence: CSARDRPSGEGDTQYF.

The rearrangement uses TRBV6-5 and TRBJ1-5; without DNA, the TCRdb call of TRBD1 cannot be checked. The CDR3 extends over 16 amino acids. The germline CDR1 and CDR2 sequences are MNHEY and SVGAGI. The CDR3 reads CASSTRQGSGNQPQHF.

The chain combines TRBV10-3 with TRBJ2-2; TCRdb gives TRBD1 as the D gene, but with no DNA this cannot be confirmed. Germline values: CDR1 ENHRY, CDR2 SYGVKD. The CDR3 length is 14 residues. This CDR3 reads CAISEGRPTGELFF.

This sequence joins TRBV7-2 and TRBJ2-7. Germline CDR1 reads SGHTA; CDR2 reads FQGNSA. The length of the CDR3 is 15 residues. This CDR3 reads CASSFRSGSTYEQYF.

The V gene is TRBV7-2, the J gene TRBJ2-1. CDR1 and CDR2 (germline): SGHTA, FQGNSA. This CDR3 is built from 16 residues. CDR3 sequence: CASSLAAASSYNEQFF.

The CDR3 sequence: CASSYLPGQGSGEQFF. The genes are TRBV6-5 and TRBJ2-1; the D call of TRBD1 rests on TCRdb alone, since no DNA is present to check it. The CDR3 contains 16 residues. CDR1 and CDR2 from the germline V gene are MNHEY and SVGAGI.